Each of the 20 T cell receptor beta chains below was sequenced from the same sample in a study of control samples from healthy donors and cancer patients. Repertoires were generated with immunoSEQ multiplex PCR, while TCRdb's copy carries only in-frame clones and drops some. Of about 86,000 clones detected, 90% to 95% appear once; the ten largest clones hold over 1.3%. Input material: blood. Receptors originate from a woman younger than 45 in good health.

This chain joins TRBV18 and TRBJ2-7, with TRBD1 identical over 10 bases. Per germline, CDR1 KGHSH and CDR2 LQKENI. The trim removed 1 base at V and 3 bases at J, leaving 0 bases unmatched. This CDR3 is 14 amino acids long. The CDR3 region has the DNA TGTGCCAGCTCACCACGGACAGGGGGCTACGAGCAGTACTTC. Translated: CASSPRTGGYEQYF.

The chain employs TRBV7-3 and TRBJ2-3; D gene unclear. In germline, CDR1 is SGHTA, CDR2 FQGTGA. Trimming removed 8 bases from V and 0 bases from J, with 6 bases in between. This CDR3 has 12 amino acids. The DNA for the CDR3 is TGTGCCAGCGGCCAGAGCACAGATACGCAGTATTTT. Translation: CASGQSTDTQYF.

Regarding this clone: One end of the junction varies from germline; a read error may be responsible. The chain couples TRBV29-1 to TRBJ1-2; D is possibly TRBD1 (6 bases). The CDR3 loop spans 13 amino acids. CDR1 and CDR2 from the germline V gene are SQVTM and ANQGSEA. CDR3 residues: CSVEDGGGYGYTF. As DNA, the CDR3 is TGCAGCGTAGAAGACGGAGGGGGCTATGGCTACACCTTC.

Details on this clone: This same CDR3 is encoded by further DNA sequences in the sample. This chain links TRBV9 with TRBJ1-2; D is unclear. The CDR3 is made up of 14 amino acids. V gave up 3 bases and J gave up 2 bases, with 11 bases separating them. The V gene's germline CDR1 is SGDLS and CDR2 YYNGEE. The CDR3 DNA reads TGTGCCAGCAGCGAAAGCCAAGAAAACTATGGCTACACCTTC. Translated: CASSESQENYGYTF.

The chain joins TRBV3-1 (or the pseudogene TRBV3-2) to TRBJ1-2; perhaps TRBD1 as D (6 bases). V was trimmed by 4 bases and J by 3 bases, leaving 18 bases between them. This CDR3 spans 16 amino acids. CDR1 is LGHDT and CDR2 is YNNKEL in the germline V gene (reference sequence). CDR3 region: CASSPFTGYGYYGYTF. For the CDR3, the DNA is TGTGCCAGCAGCCCATTCACAGGGTATGGGTACTATGGCTACACCTTC.

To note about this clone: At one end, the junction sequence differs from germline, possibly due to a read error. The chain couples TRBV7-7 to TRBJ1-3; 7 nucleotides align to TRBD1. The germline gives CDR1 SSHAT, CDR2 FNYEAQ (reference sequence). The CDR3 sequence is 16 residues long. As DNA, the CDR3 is TGTGCTAGCAGCCAGCAGGGGGAACTCTCTGGAAACACCATATATTTT. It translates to CASSQQGELSGNTIYF.

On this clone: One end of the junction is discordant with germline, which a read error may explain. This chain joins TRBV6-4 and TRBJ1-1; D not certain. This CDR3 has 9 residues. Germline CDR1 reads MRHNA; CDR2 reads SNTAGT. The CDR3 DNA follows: TGTGCCAGCAGTGACTCTGCAAGTTTT. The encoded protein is CASSDSASF.

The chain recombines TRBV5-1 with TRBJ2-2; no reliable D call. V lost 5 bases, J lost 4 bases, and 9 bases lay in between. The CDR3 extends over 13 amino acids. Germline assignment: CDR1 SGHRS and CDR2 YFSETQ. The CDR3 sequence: CASSWGSTGELFF. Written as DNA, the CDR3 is TGCGCCAGCAGTTGGGGAAGCACCGGGGAGCTGTTTTTT.

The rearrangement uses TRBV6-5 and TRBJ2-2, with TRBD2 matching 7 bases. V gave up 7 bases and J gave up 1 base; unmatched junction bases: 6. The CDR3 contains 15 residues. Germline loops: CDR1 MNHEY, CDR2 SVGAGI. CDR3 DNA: TGTGCCAGCAAACCGGGACTAATGAACACCGGGGAGCTGTTTTTT. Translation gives CASKPGLMNTGELFF.

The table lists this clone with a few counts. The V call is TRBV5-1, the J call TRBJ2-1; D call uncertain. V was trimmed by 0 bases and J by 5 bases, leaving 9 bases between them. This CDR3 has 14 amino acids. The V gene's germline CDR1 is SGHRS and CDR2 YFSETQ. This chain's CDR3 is CASSLGQPHNEQFF. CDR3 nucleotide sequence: TGCGCCAGCAGCTTGGGGCAACCCCACAATGAGCAGTTCTTC.

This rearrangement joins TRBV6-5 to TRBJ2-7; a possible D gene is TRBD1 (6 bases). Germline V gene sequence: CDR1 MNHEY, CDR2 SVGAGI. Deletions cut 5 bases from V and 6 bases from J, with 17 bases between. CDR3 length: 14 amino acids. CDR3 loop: CASSMRQVKAEQYF. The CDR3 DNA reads TGTGCCAGCAGTATGCGACAGGTTAAAGCCGAGCAGTACTTC.

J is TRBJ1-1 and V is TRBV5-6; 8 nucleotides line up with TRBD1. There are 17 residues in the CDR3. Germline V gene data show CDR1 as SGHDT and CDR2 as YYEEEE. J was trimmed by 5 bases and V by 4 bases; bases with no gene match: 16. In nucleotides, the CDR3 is TGTGCCAGCAGCCTGGAAGGCAGGGGGCGCCGAATGACTGAAGCTTTCTTT. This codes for CASSLEGRGRRMTEAFF.

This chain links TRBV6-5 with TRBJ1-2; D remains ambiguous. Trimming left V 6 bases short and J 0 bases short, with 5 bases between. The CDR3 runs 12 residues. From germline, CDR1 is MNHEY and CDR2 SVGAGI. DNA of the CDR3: TGTGCCAGCAGCAGAGCTAACTATGGCTACACCTTC. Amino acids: CASSRANYGYTF.

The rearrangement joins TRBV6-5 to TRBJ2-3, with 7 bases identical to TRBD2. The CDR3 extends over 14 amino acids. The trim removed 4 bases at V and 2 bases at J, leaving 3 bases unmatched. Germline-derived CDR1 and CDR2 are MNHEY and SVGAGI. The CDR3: CASSSGGFTDTQYF. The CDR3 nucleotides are TGTGCCAGCAGTTCGGGAGGCTTCACAGATACGCAGTATTTT.

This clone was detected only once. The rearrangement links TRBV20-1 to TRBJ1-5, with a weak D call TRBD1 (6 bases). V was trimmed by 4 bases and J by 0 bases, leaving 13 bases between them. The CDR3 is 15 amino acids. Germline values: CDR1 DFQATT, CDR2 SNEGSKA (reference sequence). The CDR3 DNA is TGCAGTGCTAATGAGGGGGGTAATAGCAATCAGCCCCAGCATTTT. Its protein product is CSANEGGNSNQPQHF.

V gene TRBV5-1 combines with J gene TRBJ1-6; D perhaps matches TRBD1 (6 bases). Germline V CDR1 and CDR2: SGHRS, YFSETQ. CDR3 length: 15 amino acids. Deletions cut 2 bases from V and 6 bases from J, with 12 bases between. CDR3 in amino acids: CASSLDGQRNSPLHF. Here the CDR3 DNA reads TGCGCCAGCAGCTTAGACGGACAGCGTAATTCACCCCTCCACTTT.

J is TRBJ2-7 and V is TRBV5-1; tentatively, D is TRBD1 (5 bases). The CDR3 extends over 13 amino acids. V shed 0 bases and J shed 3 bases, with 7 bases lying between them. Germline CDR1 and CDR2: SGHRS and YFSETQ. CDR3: CASSLATGYEQYF. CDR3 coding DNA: TGCGCCAGCAGCTTGGCCACAGGCTACGAGCAGTACTTC. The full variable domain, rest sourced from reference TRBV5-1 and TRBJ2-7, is KAGVTQTPRYLIKTRGQQVTLSCSPISGHRSVSWYQQTPGQGLQFLFEYFSETQRNKGNFPGRFSGRQFSNSRSEMNVSTLELGDSALYLCASSLATGYEQYFGPGTRLTVT.

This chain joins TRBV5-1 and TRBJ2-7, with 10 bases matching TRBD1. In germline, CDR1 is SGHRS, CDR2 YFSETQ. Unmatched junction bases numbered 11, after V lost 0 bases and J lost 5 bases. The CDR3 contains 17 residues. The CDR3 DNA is TGCGCCAGCAGCTTGGAGATATCAGCCGGGACAGGGGACGAGCAGTACTTC. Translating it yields CASSLEISAGTGDEQYF. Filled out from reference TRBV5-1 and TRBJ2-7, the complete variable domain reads KAGVTQTPRYLIKTRGQQVTLSCSPISGHRSVSWYQQTPGQGLQFLFEYFSETQRNKGNFPGRFSGRQFSNSRSEMNVSTLELGDSALYLCASSLEISAGTGDEQYFGPGTRLTVT.

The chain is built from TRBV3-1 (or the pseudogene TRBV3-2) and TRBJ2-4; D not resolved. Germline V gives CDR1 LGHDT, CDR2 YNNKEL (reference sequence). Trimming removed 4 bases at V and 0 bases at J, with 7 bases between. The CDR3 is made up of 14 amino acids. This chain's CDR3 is CASSRDLAKNIQYF. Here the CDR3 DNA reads TGTGCCAGCAGCCGGGATCTAGCCAAAAACATTCAGTACTTC.

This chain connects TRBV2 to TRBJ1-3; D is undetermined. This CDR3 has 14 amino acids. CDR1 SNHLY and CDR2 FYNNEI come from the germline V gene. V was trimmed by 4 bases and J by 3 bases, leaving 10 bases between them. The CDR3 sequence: CASSVGLVGNTIYF. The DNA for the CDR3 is TGTGCCAGCAGTGTAGGTTTGGTTGGAAACACCATATATTTT.